The 24 T cell receptor beta chains below all came from one sample that was sequenced in a study of T cells in Graves' hyperthyroidism and ophthalmopathy. TCR beta CDR3 sequences were amplified from RNA transcripts. The HTBI primer set was used in a first-round RT-PCR of the TCR CDR3. Each CDR3 protein gets one entry after TCRdb re-called the multiplex PCR reads with MiXCR. The data show under 350,000 distinct CDR3 sequences, with 20% to 25% seen just once and about 50% held by the top ten. Specimen: blood. The receptors here all came from a woman in her forties or fifties with Graves' hyperthyroidism.

The rearrangement joins TRBV11-2 to TRBJ1-1; the D is unclear. Germline values: CDR1 SGHAT, CDR2 FQNNGV. The V end was cut by 2 bases, the J end by 3 bases, with 13 bases between. CDR3 length: 15 residues. This chain's CDR3 is CASSLRPPRDTEAFF. CDR3 nucleotides: TGTGCCAGCAGCTTAAGGCCGCCAAGGGACACTGAAGCTTTCTTT.

The sample holds many counts of this clonotype. The V gene is TRBV20-1, the J gene TRBJ1-1, with D possibly matching TRBD1 (5 bases). V was clipped by 6 bases and J by 14 bases, with 19 bases between them. CDR3 length: 11 residues. The V gene's germline CDR1 is DFQATT and CDR2 SNEGSKA (reference sequence). The CDR3 protein is CSAPGGAGRFF. For the CDR3, the DNA is TGCAGTGCCCCAGGTGGGGCCGGGAGGTTCTTT.

The chain has TRBV20-1 and TRBJ1-6; TRBD1 agrees at 9 bases. Losses at the gene ends were 5 bases for V and 10 bases for J; bases not matched to a gene: 9. Germline V gives CDR1 DFQATT, CDR2 SNEGSKA (reference sequence). The CDR3 length is 14 residues. The CDR3 bases are TGCAGTGCTTTTGGGGGACAGGGTGACTCACCCCTCCACTTT. Its protein product is CSAFGGQGDSPLHF.

The chain is built from TRBV20-1 and TRBJ2-2; no firm D call. This CDR3 has 15 residues. The V end lost 2 bases, the J end lost 5 bases, and 15 bases lay between the germline ends. Germline CDR1 and CDR2: DFQATT and SNEGSKA (reference sequence). The CDR3: CSARSPDGFTGELFF. CDR3 coding DNA: TGCAGTGCTAGATCCCCGGACGGCTTTACCGGGGAGCTGTTTTTT.

This clonotype has at least ten counts. V is TRBV18 and J is TRBJ2-5, with D perhaps assigned TRBD1 or TRBD2 (5 bases each). The CDR3 consists of 17 residues. The V end lost 4 bases, the J end lost 2 bases, and 20 bases lay between the germline ends. The germline CDR1 and CDR2 sequences are KGHSH and LQKENI. The CDR3 DNA sequence: TGTGCCAGCTCACGCCGGGACCCGGCAATGCAACAAGAGACCCAGTACTTC. It codes for CASSRRDPAMQQETQYF.

This clonotype was recorded at least ten times. The V call is TRBV11-2, the J call TRBJ1-1; 12 bases are a match to TRBD1. The J segment lost 0 bases and the V segment lost 4 bases, leaving 3 bases of the junction unmatched. The CDR3 is 16 amino acids. CDR1 and CDR2 (germline): SGHAT, FQNNGV. As DNA, the CDR3 is TGTGCCAGCAGCTCGGGGACAGGGGGCGTGAACACTGAAGCTTTCTTT. This gives the protein CASSSGTGGVNTEAFF.

The rearrangement uses TRBV9 and TRBJ2-5; D is possibly TRBD2 (7 bases). The CDR3 totals 15 residues. The V and J ends lost 0 bases and 5 bases respectively, with 14 bases between them. Germline-derived CDR1 and CDR2 are SGDLS and YYNGEE. In DNA, the CDR3 is TGTGCCAGCAGCGTAGATAGTGGCGGGGGCGAGACCCAGTACTTC. Translation: CASSVDSGGGETQYF.

This clonotype was counted only a few times. The chain combines TRBV7-8 with TRBJ1-1, with 7 bases fitting TRBD1. The CDR3 is made up of 15 amino acids. Germline V gene sequence: CDR1 SGHVS, CDR2 FQNEAQ. V shed 5 bases and J 4 bases; nucleotides not matched to a gene: 10. Written as DNA, the CDR3 is TGTGCCAGCAGCCCGGAGGGGGCCTTGCTCACTGAAGCTTTCTTT. Translated, it gives CASSPEGALLTEAFF. Combining the CDR3 with reference TRBV7-8 and TRBJ1-1 gives the whole variable domain GAGVSQSPRYKVAKRGQDVALRCDPISGHVSLFWYQQALGQGPEFLTYFQNEAQLDKSGLPSDRFFAERPEGSVSTLKIQRTQQEDSAVYLCASSPEGALLTEAFFGQGTRLTVV.

This clonotype was seen at least ten times. The chain employs TRBV20-1 and TRBJ1-5; D remains unclear. Germline-derived CDR1 and CDR2 are DFQATT and SNEGSKA (reference sequence). The CDR3 is made up of 12 amino acids. V shed 0 bases and J shed 7 bases, with 7 bases lying between them. CDR3 sequence reads: CSARDGGQPQHF. The CDR3 DNA sequence: TGCAGTGCTAGAGACGGTGGCCAGCCCCAGCATTTT.

The chain is built from TRBV10-3 and TRBJ2-7, with 7 bases lining up with TRBD2. The CDR3 is made up of 16 amino acids. V shed 2 bases, J shed 4 bases, and the junction held 11 bases outside the gene matches. CDR1 is ENHRY and CDR2 is SYGVKD in the germline V gene. The CDR3 sequence: CAISEATSRRAYEQYF. The CDR3 nucleotides are TGTGCCATCAGTGAGGCGACTAGCCGGAGGGCGTACGAGCAGTACTTC.

This clonotype was observed at least ten times. The chain has TRBV3-1 and TRBJ2-7; the D gene is possibly TRBD2 (5 bases). The germline gives CDR1 LGHDT, CDR2 YNNKEL (reference sequence). V was clipped by 4 bases and J by 7 bases, with 26 bases between them. This CDR3 has 17 amino acids. The CDR3 bases are TGTGCCAGCAGCCCTTACCCTGCGAGCGGTGGTGTTGGGGAGCAGTACTTC. It translates to CASSPYPASGGVGEQYF.

At least ten counts were recorded for this clonotype. The chain links TRBV18 to TRBJ1-1; 11 bases are a match to TRBD1. The CDR3 is made up of 13 amino acids. The V gene end was trimmed by 3 bases and the J gene end by 7 bases; junction bases not matched to a gene: 1. Germline V gene lookup returns CDR1 KGHSH and CDR2 LQKENI. In nucleotides, the CDR3 is TGTGCCAGCTCACCGGGGACAGGGGGTGAAGCTTTCTTT. It codes for CASSPGTGGEAFF.

As regards this clonotype: It may be a read error: a sequence one base away is much more abundant. The conserved phenylalanine or tryptophan is not found at the CDR3 terminus, so this likely reflects a read error. The chain uses TRBV12-3 or TRBV12-4 and TRBJ1-4; D is perhaps TRBD1 (6 bases). The CDR3 contains 15 residues. V was pared by 6 bases and J by 3 bases, with 14 bases between. CDR3 amino acids: CASRTQGLANEKLFS. CDR3 nucleotides: TGTGCCAGCAGAACCCAGGGGCTGGCTAATGAAAAACTGTTTTCT.

V is TRBV19 and J is TRBJ2-7, with D perhaps matching TRBD1 or TRBD2 (5 bases each). The germline CDR1 and CDR2 sequences are LNHDA and SQIVND (reference sequence). The CDR3 contains 14 residues. V lost 5 bases to trimming and J lost 2 bases, with 13 bases between them. The CDR3 DNA is TGTGCCAGTAGTTCCGGGACGCGCCCCTACGAGCAGTACTTC. Protein: CASSSGTRPYEQYF. The full variable domain, completed using reference TRBV19 and TRBJ2-7, is DGGITQSPKYLFRKEGQNVTLSCEQNLNHDAMYWYRQDPGQGLRLIYYSQIVNDFQKGDIAEGYSVSREKKESFPLTVTSAQKNPTAFYLCASSSGTRPYEQYFGPGTRLTVT.

This clonotype showed up just a few times. The rearrangement uses TRBV27 and TRBJ1-6, with D unresolved. This CDR3 has 15 amino acids. Trimming cost V 7 bases and J 6 bases, with 16 bases left between them. The V gene's germline CDR1 is MNHEY and CDR2 SMNVEV (reference sequence). The CDR3 DNA reads TGTGCCAGCAAGCAGGAGGTAGTAGGTAATTCACCCCTCCACTTT. It yields the protein CASKQEVVGNSPLHF.

This clonotype was observed at least ten times. The rearrangement uses TRBV11-2 and TRBJ1-1; D is unresolved. Germline V gives CDR1 SGHAT, CDR2 FQNNGV. V was cut by 5 bases and J by 1 base, with 17 bases left in between. This CDR3 comprises 16 residues. Written as DNA, the CDR3 is TGTGCCAGCAGCAAAGGGAGGGCCTTGGCGAACACTGAAGCTTTCTTT. Protein product: CASSKGRALANTEAFF.

This clonotype was found a few times. The CDR3 loop is CAIRSDASDTGVDEQYF. CDR3 nucleotides: TGTGCCATCAGATCAGACGCCTCCGACACAGGGGTGGACGAGCAGTACTTC. The rearrangement uses TRBV10-3 and TRBJ2-7, with 7 bases matching TRBD1. The germline V gene has CDR1 ENHRY and CDR2 SYGVKD. Trimming at V came to 6 bases and at J to 5 bases, leaving 19 bases not matched to a gene. The CDR3 totals 17 residues.

The CDR3 spells CASSLGAPMGNIQYF. The CDR3 DNA reads as TGTGCCAGCAGTTTAGGCGCGCCAATGGGAAACATTCAGTACTTC. V gene TRBV12-3 or TRBV12-4 combines with J gene TRBJ2-4; D remains ambiguous. This CDR3 is built from 15 residues. The V end was cut by 1 base, the J end by 6 bases, with 13 bases between.

The rearrangement joins TRBV19 to TRBJ1-5; D is perhaps TRBD1 (6 bases). This CDR3 is built from 15 residues. Germline V CDR1 and CDR2: LNHDA, SQIVND (reference sequence). Trimming left V 4 bases short and J 3 bases short, with 13 bases between. DNA for the CDR3: TGTGCCAGTAGTACGGGGGGCGAGATCAATCAGCCCCAGCATTTT. It codes for CASSTGGEINQPQHF.

This clonotype was counted between two and nine times. The chain employs TRBV12-3 or TRBV12-4 and TRBJ2-3, with 8 positions matching TRBD2. This CDR3 has 14 residues. Unmatched junction bases numbered 6, after V lost 5 bases and J lost 5 bases. The CDR3 DNA follows: TGTGCCAGCAGTAAAAAGCGGGGGAAAGATACGCAGTATTTT. Translating gives CASSKKRGKDTQYF.

The chain combines TRBV3-1 with TRBJ1-1; possibly TRBD1 for D (5 bases). CDR3 length: 13 residues. Germline CDR1 reads LGHDT; CDR2 reads YNNKEL (reference sequence). V lost 4 bases and J 8 bases, leaving 14 bases between the germline ends. The CDR3 loop is CASSPLGTDEAFF. In nucleotides, the CDR3 is TGTGCCAGCAGCCCCCTCGGGACGGACGAAGCTTTCTTT.

This clonotype came up many times. The chain couples TRBV7-6 to TRBJ2-2; 7 bases align to TRBD1. The CDR3 covers 13 residues. With V trimmed by 4 bases and J by 5 bases, 1 base remained unmatched. From germline, CDR1 is SGHVS and CDR2 FNYEAQ. CDR3 nucleotide sequence: TGTGCCAGCAGCTCGACAGGGACCGGGGAGCTGTTTTTT. Translation gives CASSSTGTGELFF.

The chain is built from TRBV6-1 and TRBJ1-4; D unresolved. The CDR3 is 13 residues long. Per germline, CDR1 MNHNS and CDR2 SASEGT. Trimming shortened V by 5 bases and J by 8 bases, and 12 bases separated the two germline ends. In DNA, the CDR3 is TGTGCCAGCAGTAAGGGATCATACGAAAAACTGTTTTTT. It is translated as CASSKGSYEKLFF.

This clonotype was observed at least ten times. J is TRBJ2-1 and V is TRBV9, with D perhaps TRBD1 (7 bases). Germline CDR1 reads SGDLS; CDR2 reads YYNGEE. V dropped 6 bases and J dropped 2 bases, with 15 bases sitting between them. The CDR3 covers 15 residues. The CDR3 DNA sequence: TGTGCCAGCAAACCAGACAGGGAGGCCTACAATGAGCAGTTCTTC. This translates into CASKPDREAYNEQFF.